This is a list of T cell receptor beta chains from one sample in a study of blood T cell repertoires in COVID-19. Repertoires were generated with immunoSEQ multiplex PCR, while TCRdb's copy carries only in-frame clones and drops some. The sample contains about 350,000 clones, around nine tenths of which appear only once. The source material was PBMCs or T cells enriched from blood (not recorded which). Every receptor here comes from a woman between 25 and 40 years old who had been exposed to COVID-19. Each CDR3 is given with its conserved first and last residue. The D gene is left open where the match is weak. Size is stated for part of the rows, as once, few or many counts, or as a class when the clone is expanded.

clone_size d_call j_call v_call cdr3_nt cdr3_aa
once NA TRBJ1-4 TRBV5-8 TGTGCCAGCAGTCCCCATAATGAAAAACTGTTTTTT CASSPHNEKLFF
NA NA TRBJ1-2 TRBV11-2 TGTGCCAGCAGCACCCTTCGCAGGGCACTCGACTATGGCTACACCTTC CASSTLRRALDYGYTF
NA NA TRBJ2-7 TRBV3-1/TRBV3-2 TGTGCCAGCAGCCGTCTGGCCCGTACCTCCTACGAGCAGTACTTC CASSRLARTSYEQYF
once TRBD1 TRBJ2-3 TRBV10-2 TGCGCCAGCAGTTTACAGGGGGGAGCCAGCACAGATACGCAGTATTTT CASSLQGGASTDTQYF
NA NA TRBJ2-7 TRBV7-8 TGTGCCAGCAGCTTAGCATCAGGGGCGTACGAGCAGTACTTC CASSLASGAYEQYF
NA NA TRBJ2-7 TRBV6-1 TGTGCCAGCAGTGAAGACGCGGTATCCTACGAGCAGTACTTC CASSEDAVSYEQYF
NA NA TRBJ2-1 TRBV5-3 TGTGCCAGAAGCTTGGCCCTGCGGGAGCAGTTCTTC CARSLALREQFF
NA NA TRBJ2-3 TRBV10-3 TGTGCCATCAATACGCAAAGCGGCCGCACAGATACGCAGTATTTT CAINTQSGRTDTQYF
NA TRBD1 TRBJ2-7 TRBV5-4 TGTGCCAGCAGCTCAGGGACAGGGGATCGCCCGGTGGACTACGAGCAGTACTTC CASSSGTGDRPVDYEQYF
NA NA TRBJ2-7 TRBV6-5 TGTGCCAGCAGTTACTCGTACAGGGTAGAGGACGAGCAGTACTTC CASSYSYRVEDEQYF
NA NA TRBJ1-6 TRBV19 TGTGCCAGTAGGGTCGTGGCAGGCCCCGGTTATAATTCACCCCTCCACTTT CASRVVAGPGYNSPLHF
NA NA TRBJ2-7 TRBV11-3 TGTGCCAGCAGCTTAGAAGGGGTAAAACAGCTGGGGCAGTACTTC CASSLEGVKQLGQYF
NA TRBD2 TRBJ2-1 TRBV27 TGTGCCAGCAGCCTATACCAGACTAGCGTAAGCTCCTACAATGAGCAGTTCTTC CASSLYQTSVSSYNEQFF
few NA TRBJ1-1 TRBV2 TGTGCCAATCCCGGGGGAGGAGTGAACACTGAAGCTTTCTTT CANPGGGVNTEAFF
NA NA TRBJ1-2 TRBV28 TGTGCCAGCACTTTAACAGAGGGAGTACTCTATGGCTACACCTTC CASTLTEGVLYGYTF
NA TRBD2 TRBJ2-1 TRBV28 TGTGCCAGCAGTTTAGAGAGCGGGAGGGCGGCCAATGAGCAGTTCTTC CASSLESGRAANEQFF
NA NA TRBJ1-1 TRBV5-4 TGTGCCAGCAGCCTGGACAGGAACACTGAAGCTTTCTTT CASSLDRNTEAFF
NA NA TRBJ1-2 TRBV3-1/TRBV3-2 TGTGCCAGCAGCCAAGGGACAGATTATGGCTACACCTTC CASSQGTDYGYTF
NA NA TRBJ1-6 TRBV12-5 TGTGCTAGTGGGGGGAGCTCCTATAATTCACCCCTCCACTTT CASGGSSYNSPLHF
NA TRBD2 TRBJ2-7 TRBV7-8 TGTGCCAGCAGCCATTTAGCGGGAGTGGCCGAGCAGTACTTC CASSHLAGVAEQYF